These 14 T cell receptor beta chains came from one sample sequenced in a study of T-cell reconstitution after alpha-beta-depleted transplantation in children. TCRbeta library construction was performed incorporating unique molecular identifiers. TCRdb re-analysed the PCR reads in MiXCR, keeping a single row per CDR3 protein. The sample records 700,000 to 950,000 distinct CDR3 sequences, approximately 15% being singletons. Here the sequenced sample was PBMCs, mostly from graft donor cells, taken 360 days after TCRalphabeta/CD19-depleted stem cell transplant. All receptors derive from a male patient younger than 18 who had a stem cell transplant for acute lymphoblastic leukemia, so the T cells may come from the graft donor.

Details on this clonotype: The conserved closing phenylalanine or tryptophan is absent in this CDR3, likely reflecting a read error. This chain links TRBV7-2 with TRBJ2-1; 11 nucleotides agree with TRBD2. The length of the CDR3 is 17 residues. The junction had 7 bases not matched to a gene; V was cut back by 3 bases and J by 3 bases. Germline CDR1 SGHTA, CDR2 FQGNSA. CDR3 nucleotides: TGTGCCAGCAGCTTGGGGGGACTAGCGGAGGTCTACAATGAGCAGTTCGTC. This translates into CASSLGGLAEVYNEQFV.

The sample holds a few counts of this clonotype. The chain uses TRBV18 and TRBJ2-1, with 9 bases aligning to TRBD2. In germline, CDR1 is KGHSH, CDR2 LQKENI. The CDR3 totals 15 residues. V trimming: 1 base; J trimming: 6 bases; junction bases outside the gene matches: 4. For the CDR3, the DNA is TGTGCCAGCTCACCACTCGGGACTAGCATCAATGAGCAGTTCTTC. It encodes CASSPLGTSINEQFF.

This clonotype has at least ten counts. The chain employs TRBV27 and TRBJ2-5, with D perhaps being TRBD1 or TRBD2 (5 bases each). Trimming shortened V by 3 bases and J by 1 base, and 12 bases separated the two germline ends. Germline V lookup: CDR1 MNHEY, CDR2 SMNVEV (reference sequence). The CDR3 spans 15 residues. Written as DNA, the CDR3 is TGTGCCAGCAGTTTTTCATCGGGGACCCAAGAGACCCAGTACTTC. It is translated as CASSFSSGTQETQYF.

This clonotype has a handful of counts. The CDR3, as DNA: TGTGCTAGTGGTCTAGCACGGGGCCAGCGATCACCCCTCCACTTT. It is translated as CASGLARGQRSPLHF. The chain employs TRBV12-5 and TRBJ1-6, with D possibly matching TRBD1 (5 bases). Between the trimmed V and J ends, which lost 5 bases and 10 bases, there was a span of 18 bases. Germline V gene data show CDR1 as LGHNT and CDR2 as FRNRAP. This CDR3 is built from 15 residues.

V and J are TRBV5-1 and TRBJ2-3, with a possible D match to TRBD2 (5 bases). Germline values: CDR1 SGHRS, CDR2 YFSETQ. Trimming removed 0 bases at V and 1 base at J, with 12 bases between. The CDR3 runs to 16 residues. As DNA, the CDR3 is TGCGCCAGCAGCTTGGAGGTGGGAGTAGGCACAGATACGCAGTATTTT. This encodes CASSLEVGVGTDTQYF.

This clonotype was seen more than once but under ten times. The J gene is TRBJ2-7, the V gene TRBV29-1, with TRBD2 identical over 7 bases. The germline CDR1 and CDR2 sequences are SQVTM and ANQGSEA. The V gene end was trimmed by 4 bases and the J gene end by 4 bases; junction bases not matched to a gene: 10. This CDR3 comprises 14 residues. The CDR3 DNA follows: TGCAGCGTTGTAACAGGAGCGGGGAAATACGAGCAGTACTTC. This gives the protein CSVVTGAGKYEQYF.

This clonotype has more than one count but fewer than ten. V usage is TRBV10-2 and J usage is TRBJ2-5; TRBD1 aligns across 7 bases. Germline V gene lookup returns CDR1 WSHSY and CDR2 SAAADI. The CDR3 contains 16 residues. V lost 4 bases and J lost 5; bases outside the gene matches: 13. The CDR3 spells CASSGSTGRFMETQYF. The CDR3 bases are TGCGCCAGCAGTGGGTCGACAGGGCGTTTCATGGAGACCCAGTACTTC.

The genes are TRBV18 and TRBJ2-6; TRBD2 matches at 8 bases. The CDR3 consists of 19 residues. The germline V gene encodes CDR1 KGHSH and CDR2 LQKENI. With 3 bases clipped from V and 2 bases from J, the junction kept 12 bases outside the gene matches. In DNA form, the CDR3 reads TGTGCCAGCTCACCGGTAATAGCGGGATTGAACGCTGGGGCCAACGTCCTGACTTTC. Encoded protein: CASSPVIAGLNAGANVLTF. Full variable domain (remainder filled in from reference TRBV18 and TRBJ2-6): NAGVMQNPRHLVRRRGQEARLRCSPMKGHSHVYWYRQLPEEGLKFMVYLQKENIIDESGMPKERFSAEFPKEGPSILRIQQVVRGDSAAYFCASSPVIAGLNAGANVLTFGAGSRLTVL.

This clonotype has just a few counts. CDR3 coding DNA: TGTGCCAGCAGCGTAGAACCGGGCCACTCTGGAAACACCATATATTTT. Translation gives CASSVEPGHSGNTIYF. The V call is TRBV9, the J call TRBJ1-3; D not resolved. Trimming removed 0 bases at V and 0 bases at J, with 10 bases between. Per the germline V gene, CDR1 is SGDLS and CDR2 is YYNGEE. This CDR3 spans 16 amino acids.

This clonotype occurred a few times. The chain couples TRBV7-8 to TRBJ2-1; 11 nucleotides match TRBD2. From germline, CDR1 is SGHVS and CDR2 FQNEAQ. V lost 5 bases to trimming and J lost 6 bases; unmatched junction nucleotides: 3. This CDR3 has 14 amino acids. The chain's CDR3 is CASSQGTSGNEQFF. The CDR3 DNA sequence: TGTGCCAGCAGCCAAGGGACTAGCGGCAATGAGCAGTTCTTC.

This clonotype was seen more than once but under ten times. V gene TRBV5-1 combines with J gene TRBJ1-1; the match to TRBD1 covers 7 bases. Germline loops: CDR1 SGHRS, CDR2 YFSETQ. With V trimmed by 4 bases and J by 6 bases, 6 bases remained unmatched. The CDR3 runs 13 residues. This chain's CDR3 is CASSRQGKAEAFF. As DNA, the CDR3 is TGCGCCAGCAGCCGACAGGGCAAGGCTGAAGCTTTCTTT.

V and J are TRBV2 and TRBJ2-7; the D gene is possibly TRBD1 (6 bases). Germline V CDR1 and CDR2: SNHLY, FYNNEI. V was cut by 3 bases and J by 5 bases, with 11 bases left in between. This CDR3 region has 13 residues. The CDR3: CASSEWAGDEQYF. CDR3 in DNA: TGTGCCAGCAGTGAGTGGGCAGGGGACGAGCAGTACTTC.

CDR3 amino acids: CSAPSGIKAFF. The CDR3 coding sequence is TGCAGTGCTCCGTCGGGGATTAAAGCTTTCTTT. J is TRBJ1-1 and V is TRBV20-1, with no clear D. The germline V gene has CDR1 DFQATT and CDR2 SNEGSKA (reference sequence). CDR3 size: 11 residues. Between the trimmed V and J ends, which lost 5 bases and 9 bases, there was a span of 13 bases.

This clonotype was seen a few times. This chain uses TRBV4-1 with TRBJ2-1, with TRBD2 identical over 11 bases. Germline CDR1 and CDR2: MGHRA and YSYEKL. The CDR3 contains 16 residues. The junction had 7 bases not matched to a gene; V was cut back by 1 base and J by 8 bases. The DNA for the CDR3 is TGCGCCAGCAGCCAAGTACTGGCTAGCGGGAGGTATGAGCAGTTCTTC. It codes for CASSQVLASGRYEQFF.